These 14 T cell receptor beta chains originate from one sample sequenced in a study of T cell repertoires in cytomegalovirus infection. Using its own MiXCR run on the reads, TCRdb lists one record per CDR3 protein. The sample carries about 320,000 distinct CDR3 sequences, roughly 9.5% recorded once. The sequenced sample consisted of PBMCs. These receptors all come from a human donor in good health (CMV status not recorded). Some clones in this sample may be carry-over from other donors' samples.

A few counts support this clonotype. The chain links TRBV20-1 to TRBJ1-1; weak D call: TRBD1 (6 bases). Trimming stripped 5 bases from V and 3 bases from J, with 7 bases between. The germline V gene encodes CDR1 DFQATT and CDR2 SNEGSKA (reference sequence). The CDR3 is made up of 11 amino acids. DNA for the CDR3: TGCAGTGCTGCAGGGGACACTGAAGCTTTCTTT. Protein: CSAAGDTEAFF.

This clonotype appeared a few times. The V and J genes are TRBV28 and TRBJ2-7; D might be TRBD1 or TRBD2, each matching 5 bases. The CDR3 totals 15 residues. The V end lost 5 bases, the J end lost 2 bases, and 16 bases lay between the germline ends. Germline CDR1 reads MDHEN; CDR2 reads SYDVKM. The CDR3 loop is CASSGLGRVTYEQYF. DNA for the CDR3: TGTGCCAGCAGTGGGCTGGGACGGGTAACCTACGAGCAGTACTTC.

This clonotype has a count of ten or more. The chain uses TRBV7-6 and TRBJ2-1; possible D gene TRBD2, 7 bases. Trimming cost V 5 bases and J 7 bases, with 21 bases left between them. Per germline, CDR1 SGHVS and CDR2 FNYEAQ. The CDR3 length is 16 residues. CDR3 loop: CASSPVGGRAENEQFF. In nucleotides, the CDR3 is TGTGCCAGCAGCCCTGTAGGGGGGAGGGCCGAGAATGAGCAGTTCTTC.

This clonotype was counted many times. The chain has TRBV12-3 or TRBV12-4 and TRBJ2-5; no firm D call. Trimming took 4 bases from V and 5 from J, leaving 14 bases between them. The CDR3 is 14 amino acids. The CDR3 protein is CASSSRGQGETQYF. CDR3 DNA sequence: TGTGCCAGCAGTTCCCGCGGCCAAGGGGAGACCCAGTACTTC.

In this sample, this clonotype turned up a few times. The chain has TRBV27 and TRBJ2-1; 15 bases line up with TRBD2. Per germline, CDR1 MNHEY and CDR2 SMNVEV (reference sequence). V dropped 1 base and J dropped 8; count of bases not matched to a gene: 6. The CDR3 runs 17 residues. The CDR3 nucleotides are TGTGCCAGCAGTTTATGGGGGACTAGCGGGAGGAGCGATGAGCAGTTCTTC. Its protein product is CASSLWGTSGRSDEQFF.

This clonotype was found a few times. The genes are TRBV5-1 and TRBJ2-7, with 7 nucleotides matching TRBD1. Germline V lookup: CDR1 SGHRS, CDR2 YFSETQ. This CDR3 comprises 15 residues. J gave up 3 bases and V 4 bases, and 10 bases lay outside the gene matches. This chain's CDR3 is CASSGSGTVGYEQYF. CDR3 DNA: TGCGCCAGCAGCGGATCCGGGACAGTGGGCTACGAGCAGTACTTC.

This clonotype was counted at least ten times. The V call is TRBV7-2, the J call TRBJ2-5, with 7 bases identical to TRBD1. The CDR3 has 14 amino acids. Trimming removed 5 bases from V and 1 base from J; junction bases left unmatched: 4. Germline-derived CDR1 and CDR2 are SGHTA and FQGNSA. In nucleotides, the CDR3 is TGTGCCAGCAGCCCGACAGGGACCCAAGAGACCCAGTACTTC. Translating gives CASSPTGTQETQYF.

This clonotype has more than one count but fewer than ten. This rearrangement joins TRBV30 to TRBJ2-3; D unclear. The CDR3 length is 15 residues. Germline V gene data show CDR1 as GTSNPN and CDR2 as SVGIG (reference sequence). Trimming cost V 4 bases and J 0 bases, with 14 bases left between them. This chain's CDR3 is CAWKVGGTSTDTQYF. The CDR3 DNA reads as TGTGCCTGGAAAGTGGGCGGTACCAGCACAGATACGCAGTATTTT.

The chain couples TRBV28 to TRBJ1-1; perhaps TRBD1 as D (5 bases). Trimming shortened V by 2 bases and J by 6 bases, and 16 bases separated the two germline ends. The length of the CDR3 is 15 residues. Germline V gene lookup returns CDR1 MDHEN and CDR2 SYDVKM. The CDR3 spells CASSLALQGSAEAFF. CDR3 DNA sequence: TGTGCCAGCAGTTTAGCTCTGCAGGGTTCGGCTGAAGCTTTCTTT.

This clonotype was recorded at least ten times. V gene TRBV6-2 or TRBV6-3 combines with J gene TRBJ1-5; D perhaps matches TRBD1 (5 bases). Per the germline V gene, CDR1 is MNHEY and CDR2 is SVGEGT. The CDR3 has 17 amino acids. The germline V and J ends were trimmed by 6 bases and 5 bases, with 23 bases remaining between them. CDR3 residues: CASSPNAIRDPHQPQHF. Here the CDR3 DNA reads TGTGCCAGCAGCCCCAACGCAATACGGGACCCCCATCAGCCCCAGCATTTT.

V usage is TRBV4-3 and J usage is TRBJ1-2, with no clear D. V shed 0 bases and J shed 2 bases, with 7 bases lying between them. There are 14 residues in the CDR3. Germline CDR1 is LGHNA and CDR2 is YSLEER. The CDR3 DNA is TGCGCCAGCAGCCAAGATCGAATCAACTATGGCTACACCTTC. This sequence encodes CASSQDRINYGYTF.

In this sample, this clonotype turned up a few times. The chain is built from TRBV10-3 and TRBJ2-7; 8 nucleotides align to TRBD2. Germline lookup yields CDR1 ENHRY and CDR2 SYGVKD. Trimming removed 3 bases from V and 0 bases from J; junction bases left unmatched: 4. The CDR3 extends over 15 amino acids. The CDR3 sequence: CAISEWSGSSYEQYF. The DNA of the CDR3 is TGTGCCATCAGTGAATGGAGCGGGAGCTCCTACGAGCAGTACTTC.

This clonotype was recorded at least ten times. The J gene is TRBJ2-7, the V gene TRBV7-9; the D gene could be TRBD1 or TRBD2 (6 bases each). The length of the CDR3 is 17 residues. Germline V gene lookup returns CDR1 SEHNR and CDR2 FQNEAQ (reference sequence). The ends were cut back, 5 bases at V and 3 bases at J, with 23 bases in the middle. The CDR3 protein is CASSTTKTGAMFYEQYF. CDR3 nucleotides: TGTGCCAGCAGCACCACAAAAACGGGGGCTATGTTCTACGAGCAGTACTTC.

Many counts were recorded for this clonotype. The J gene is TRBJ2-5, the V gene TRBV7-2; perhaps TRBD1 as D (6 bases). The CDR3 loop spans 15 amino acids. CDR1 SGHTA and CDR2 FQGNSA come from the germline V gene. V was clipped by 5 bases and J by 2 bases, with 15 bases between them. In DNA form, the CDR3 reads TGTGCCAGCAGCCGACAGGACTTGAAACAAGAGACCCAGTACTTC. Translated: CASSRQDLKQETQYF.